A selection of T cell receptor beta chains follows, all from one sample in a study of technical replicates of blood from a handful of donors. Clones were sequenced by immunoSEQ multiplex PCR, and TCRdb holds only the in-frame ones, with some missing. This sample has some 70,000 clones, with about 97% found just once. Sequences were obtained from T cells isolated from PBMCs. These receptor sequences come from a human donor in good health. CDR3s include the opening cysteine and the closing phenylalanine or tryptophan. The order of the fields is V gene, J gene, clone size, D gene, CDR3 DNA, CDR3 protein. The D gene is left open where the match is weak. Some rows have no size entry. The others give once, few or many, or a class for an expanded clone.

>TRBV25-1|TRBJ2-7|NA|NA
TGTGCCAGCAGTGACACAGGAACCTACGAGCAGTACTTC
CASSDTGTYEQYF
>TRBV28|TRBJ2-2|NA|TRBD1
TGTGCCAGCAGTTTGGACAGGGGGGAGCTGTTTTTT
CASSLDRGELFF
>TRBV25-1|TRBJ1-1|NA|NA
TGTGCCAGCAGTGAACAGAACACTGAAGCTTTCTTT
CASSEQNTEAFF
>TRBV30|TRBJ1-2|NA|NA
TGTGCCTGGACTAGGGGGAGCTATGGCTACACCTTC
CAWTRGSYGYTF
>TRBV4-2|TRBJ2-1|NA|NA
TGTGCCAGCAGCCAAGATGTCACTGACAATGAGCAGTTCTTC
CASSQDVTDNEQFF
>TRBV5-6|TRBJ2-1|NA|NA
TGTGCCAGCAGCTTATTCGGTGAGCAGTTCTTC
CASSLFGEQFF
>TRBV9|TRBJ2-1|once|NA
TGTGCCAGCAGCGTAGCATGGGCAGCCTACAATGAGCAGTTCTTC
CASSVAWAAYNEQFF
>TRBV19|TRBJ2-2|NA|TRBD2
TGTGCCAGTAGTATAGCCCGACTAGCGGGAGGGGCCGGGGAGCTGTTTTTT
CASSIARLAGGAGELFF
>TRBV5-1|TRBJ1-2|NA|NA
TGCGCCAGCAGCTTCGAAAACAGGGTGCGGGGCTACACCTTC
CASSFENRVRGYTF
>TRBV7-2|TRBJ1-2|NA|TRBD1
TGTGCCAGCAGCTTTGGGACAGGGGTTGGCTACACCTTC
CASSFGTGVGYTF
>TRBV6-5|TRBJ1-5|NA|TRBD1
TGTGCCAGCAGTTACTCGACAGGGAGCCAGCCCCAGCATTTT
CASSYSTGSQPQHF
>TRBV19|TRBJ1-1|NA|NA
TGTGCCAGTAGTAGGAGCTACCGCACTGAAGCTTTCTTT
CASSRSYRTEAFF
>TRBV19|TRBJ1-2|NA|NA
TGTGCCAGTAGTCAAACTCCCCCCGCTATATTCTATGGCTACACCTTC
CASSQTPPAIFYGYTF
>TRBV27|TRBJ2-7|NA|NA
TGTGCCAGCCGTGGAGGAGGAAAGGGATACGAGCAGTACTTC
CASRGGGKGYEQYF
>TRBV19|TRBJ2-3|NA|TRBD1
TGTGCCAGTAGTTCCAGACAGGGAGCGGATACGCAGTATTTT
CASSSRQGADTQYF
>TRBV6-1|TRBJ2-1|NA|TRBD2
TGTGCCAGCAACCCTAGCGGCCCGTACAATGAGCAGTTCTTC
CASNPSGPYNEQFF
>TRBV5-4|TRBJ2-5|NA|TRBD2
TGTGCCAGCAGCCCGGGACTAGCGGGAACTGAGACCCAGTACTTC
CASSPGLAGTETQYF
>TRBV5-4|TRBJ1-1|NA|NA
TGTGCCAGCAGTGGACAGTCGGGGAACACTGAAGCTTTCTTT
CASSGQSGNTEAFF
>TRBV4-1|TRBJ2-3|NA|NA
TGCGCCAGCAGCCAAGAGTCAGTTCGTAACACAGATACGCAGTATTTT
CASSQESVRNTDTQYF
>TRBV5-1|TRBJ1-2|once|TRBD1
TGCGCCAGCTATCGCCGGGACAGGGGGTTAAACTATGGCTACACCTTC
CASYRRDRGLNYGYTF
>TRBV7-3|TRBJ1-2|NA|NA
TGTGCCAGCAGCCCCGGCGGGACTAACTATGGCTACACCTTC
CASSPGGTNYGYTF
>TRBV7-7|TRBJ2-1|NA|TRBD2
TGTGCTAGCAGCTTAGAGCGGGATGATGAGCAGTTCTTC
CASSLERDDEQFF
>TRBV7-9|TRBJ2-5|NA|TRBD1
TGTGCCAGCACAGGGGGCGCGGAGACCCAGTACTTC
CASTGGAETQYF
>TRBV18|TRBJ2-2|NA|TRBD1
TGTGCCAGCTCACTTAGACAGGGTGACACCGGGGAGCTGTTTTTT
CASSLRQGDTGELFF
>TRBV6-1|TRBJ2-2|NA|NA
TGTGCCAGCAGTGAAGAGTGGGGCGTTTACACCGGGGAGCTGTTTTTT
CASSEEWGVYTGELFF
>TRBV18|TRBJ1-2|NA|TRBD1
TGTGCCAGCTCACCCGGGGACAGGCAAGCTAACTATGGCTACACCTTC
CASSPGDRQANYGYTF
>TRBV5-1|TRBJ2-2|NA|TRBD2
TGCGCCAGCAGCTTGTGGACTAGCGGGACCTCCGGGGAGCTGTTTTTT
CASSLWTSGTSGELFF
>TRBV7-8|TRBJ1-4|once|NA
TGTGCCAGCAGCTTAGGCGGATATGGGAATGAAAAACTGTTTTTT
CASSLGGYGNEKLFF
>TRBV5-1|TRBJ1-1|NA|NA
TGCGCCAGCAGCTTAGGGGCAGGCGGGAACACTGAAGCTTTCTTT
CASSLGAGGNTEAFF
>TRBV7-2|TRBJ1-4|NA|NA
TGTGCCAGCAGCTTAATTTCGGGTAATGAAAAACTGTTTTTT
CASSLISGNEKLFF
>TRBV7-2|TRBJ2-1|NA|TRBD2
TGTGCCAGCAGCTTAGACGGGAGGGCAGTACACGAGCAGTTCTTC
CASSLDGRAVHEQFF
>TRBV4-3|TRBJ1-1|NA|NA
TGCGCCAGCAGCCAAATGGCCAACACTGAAGCTTTCTTT
CASSQMANTEAFF
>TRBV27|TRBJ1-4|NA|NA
TGTGCCAGCAGTTCGAGGGACTTCGTTAATGAAAAACTGTTTTTT
CASSSRDFVNEKLFF
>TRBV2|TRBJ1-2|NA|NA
TGTGCCAGCAGTGGGACAGCGGTACGTGGCTACACCTTC
CASSGTAVRGYTF
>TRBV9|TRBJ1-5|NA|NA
TGTGCCAGCAGCGTTGGGGGGGCTAGCAATCAGCCCCAGCATTTT
CASSVGGASNQPQHF
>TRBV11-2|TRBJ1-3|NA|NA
TGTGCCAGCAGCACGCGGGGGACCGGAATTAACACCATATATTTT
CASSTRGTGINTIYF
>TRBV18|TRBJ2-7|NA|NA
TGTGCCAGCTCACCTAGACGGAGATCCCACGAGCAGTACTTC
CASSPRRRSHEQYF
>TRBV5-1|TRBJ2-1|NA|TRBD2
TGCGCCAGCAGCACGACTAGCGGGAGTGGCTACAATGAGCAGTTCTTC
CASSTTSGSGYNEQFF
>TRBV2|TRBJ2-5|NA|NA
TGTGCCAGCAGTGGAGGGGGAGAGACCCAGTACTTC
CASSGGGETQYF
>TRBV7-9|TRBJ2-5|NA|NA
TGTGCCAGCCTCGGATTGGGCGTCTATCAAGAGACCCAGTACTTC
CASLGLGVYQETQYF
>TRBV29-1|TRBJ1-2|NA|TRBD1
TGCAGCGCTGGACAGGGAAGCTTGAACTATGGCTACACCTTC
CSAGQGSLNYGYTF
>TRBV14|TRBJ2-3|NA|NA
TGTGCCAGCAGCCAAGGGTATGGACAGCGTACAGATACGCAGTATTTT
CASSQGYGQRTDTQYF
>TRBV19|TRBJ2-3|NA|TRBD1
TGTGCCAGTAGTCAGACAGGGTGGGGCGCAGATACGCAGTATTTT
CASSQTGWGADTQYF
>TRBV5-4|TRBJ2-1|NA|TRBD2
TGTGCCAGCAGCTTTAGCGGGACCTACAATGAGCAGTTCTTC
CASSFSGTYNEQFF
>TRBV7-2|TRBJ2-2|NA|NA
TGTGCCAGCAGCCTACTATGGACAGTCGCGAACACCGGGGAGCTGTTTTTT
CASSLLWTVANTGELFF
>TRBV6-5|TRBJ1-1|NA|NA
TGTGCCAGCAGTTACTACAGTGAAGCTTTCTTT
CASSYYSEAFF
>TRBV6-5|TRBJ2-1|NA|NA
TGTGCCAGCTCACAGGCCGGCAGTTCCAATGAGCAGTTCTTC
CASSQAGSSNEQFF
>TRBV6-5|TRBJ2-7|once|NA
TGTGCCAGCAGTGATGGGGACTCAACCTACGAGCAGTACTTC
CASSDGDSTYEQYF
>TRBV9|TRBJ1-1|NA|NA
TGTGCCAGCAGCGCGGGACTTATGAACACTGAAGCTTTCTTT
CASSAGLMNTEAFF
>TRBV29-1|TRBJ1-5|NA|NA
TGCAGCGTCGCGGGAGATAGCAATCAGCCCCAGCATTTT
CSVAGDSNQPQHF